The clone carrying this T cell receptor beta chain occurred a few times. Original processing notes: From reference gene primer amplification, estimates of nucleated cell counts were derived. TCRdb's copy holds only in-frame clones and misses some; the assay was immunoSEQ multiplex PCR. V, J and clone size derive from that table, while D and trimming were established from the DNA sequence. The repertoire has 200,000 to 300,000 clones, approximately 81% of them found once; the top ten carry 4.2%. The record originates from a study of blood T cell repertoires in COVID-19. Across the study: Some COVID-19 samples were acute and others convalescent; all came from the United States, Italy and Spain. PBMCs, B-cell-depleted T cells, or T cells provided the cDNA or gDNA that made up the material.

The CDR3 runs 12 residues. Trimming removed 9 bases at V and 7 bases at J, with 16 bases between. In germline, CDR1 is MNHNY, CDR2 SVGAGI (reference sequence). Sequences were obtained from peripheral blood. The chain employs TRBV6-6 and TRBJ2-7; the D gene is possibly TRBD2 (5 bases). The sequence came from a man aged 55 to 69 with acute or convalescent COVID-19. Written as DNA, the CDR3 is TGTGCCAGTAAACTGGGAGAGAATGAGCAGTACTTC. It codes for CASKLGENEQYF.